One sample yielded the 18 T cell receptor beta chains listed below, sequenced in a study of glioma-infiltrating T cells. The iRepertoire nested amplicon-rescue multiplex PCR amplified TCR alpha and beta CDR3s from RNA. TCRdb re-derived calls from the multiplex PCR reads in MiXCR, one entry per CDR3 protein. The sample shows approximately 140,000 distinct CDR3 sequences, roughly a quarter of them seen only once. The specimen was glioma tissue, nonneoplastic brain tissue, or PBMCs (not recorded which). The receptors originated from a human donor with low-grade glioma or glioblastoma, undergoing nonglioma brain surgery, or in good health (not recorded which).

This clonotype was counted ten times or more. The chain joins TRBV29-1 to TRBJ1-2; 8 nucleotides line up with TRBD1. Germline V gene data show CDR1 as SQVTM and CDR2 as ANQGSEA. The CDR3 extends over 13 amino acids. The trim removed 3 bases at V and 4 bases at J, leaving 4 bases unmatched. CDR3 sequence reads: CSVDRQGSYGYTF. The CDR3, as DNA: TGCAGCGTTGACCGACAGGGGAGCTATGGCTACACCTTC.

This rearrangement joins TRBV2 to TRBJ1-1; TRBD1 matches 7 bases. The CDR3 extends over 13 amino acids. The germline gives CDR1 SNHLY, CDR2 FYNNEI. V shed 4 bases and J 5 bases; nucleotides not matched to a gene: 4. As DNA, the CDR3 is TGTGCCAGCAGTGGACAGGGAAAGACTGAAGCTTTCTTT. This codes for CASSGQGKTEAFF.

The gene calls are TRBV20-1 and TRBJ2-3; 10 bases agree with TRBD2. Trimming took 2 bases from V and 2 from J; bases not matched to a gene: 4. There are 15 residues in the CDR3. Per the germline V gene, CDR1 is DFQATT and CDR2 is SNEGSKA (reference sequence). The DNA of the CDR3 is TGCAGTGCTAGATTCCTAGCGGGGGTCACAGATACGCAGTATTTT. Its translation: CSARFLAGVTDTQYF.

The rearrangement joins TRBV7-9 to TRBJ2-7; D not certain. This CDR3 is built from 12 residues. Germline assignment: CDR1 SEHNR and CDR2 FQNEAQ (reference sequence). Trimming took off 8 bases at V and 2 bases at J, with 10 bases between the two ends. The CDR3 region is CASAQFPYEQYV. CDR3 nucleotides: TGTGCCAGCGCTCAGTTCCCCTACGAGCAGTACGTC.

CDR3 sequence: CSARVRSRVGGRQETQYF. In nucleotides, the CDR3 is TGCAGTGCTAGAGTGCGGTCGAGGGTGGGGGGCCGGCAAGAGACCCAGTACTTC. The V call is TRBV20-1, the J call TRBJ2-5; D is perhaps TRBD1 or TRBD2 (6 bases each). CDR3 length: 18 amino acids. Trimming cost V 1 base and J 2 bases, with 23 bases left between them. Per the germline V gene, CDR1 is DFQATT and CDR2 is SNEGSKA (reference sequence).

The rearrangement joins TRBV28 to TRBJ2-1, with TRBD1 matching over 11 bases. The CDR3 is 14 amino acids. After removal of 8 bases from V and 5 bases from J, the junction contained 5 bases not matched to a gene. The germline V gene has CDR1 MDHEN and CDR2 SYDVKM. The CDR3 loop is CASGGTGGHNEQFF. The CDR3 region has the DNA TGTGCCAGCGGGGGGACAGGGGGACACAATGAGCAGTTCTTC.

This clonotype was counted ten times or more. The chain combines TRBV7-2 with TRBJ2-3; D is possibly TRBD1 (6 bases). This CDR3 is built from 15 residues. Between the trimmed V and J ends, which lost 5 bases and 2 bases, there was a span of 14 bases. Germline values: CDR1 SGHTA, CDR2 FQGNSA. CDR3 sequence: CASSLGAVPTDTQYF. In DNA, the CDR3 is TGTGCCAGCAGCCTGGGGGCAGTGCCCACAGATACGCAGTATTTT.

In this sample, this clonotype turned up a few times. V usage is TRBV6-2 or TRBV6-3 and J usage is TRBJ2-1; maybe TRBD2 (6 bases). The CDR3 length is 15 residues. Germline V gives CDR1 MNHEY, CDR2 SVGEGT. V was cut by 6 bases and J by 6 bases, with 18 bases left in between. The CDR3 DNA reads TGTGCCAGCAGAAAGGGAGGTCCGCCTGGCAATGAGCAGTTCTTC. It is translated as CASRKGGPPGNEQFF.

This clonotype was observed many times. J is TRBJ1-5 and V is TRBV24-1; D unclear. The CDR3 has 13 residues. In germline, CDR1 is KGHDR, CDR2 SFDVKD. V was clipped by 2 bases and J by 4 bases, with 5 bases between them. The CDR3 region is CATSDWTNQPQHF. The CDR3 DNA reads TGTGCCACCAGTGATTGGACTAATCAGCCCCAGCATTTT.

This clonotype was detected only a few times. This chain links TRBV12-3 or TRBV12-4 with TRBJ1-1; no reliable D call. V dropped 1 base and J dropped 2 bases, with 5 bases sitting between them. CDR3 length: 13 amino acids. CDR3 loop: CASSLGRNTEAFF. The CDR3 bases are TGTGCCAGCAGTTTAGGAAGAAACACTGAAGCTTTCTTT.

This clonotype was counted between two and nine times. The chain's CDR3 is CASSLSRDTEAFF. CDR3 nucleotide sequence: TGTGCCAGCTCACTGTCCAGGGACACTGAAGCTTTCTTT. J is TRBJ1-1 and V is TRBV18, with TRBD1 as a possible D gene (5 bases). Trimming took 4 bases from V and 3 from J, leaving 9 bases between them. The V gene's germline CDR1 is KGHSH and CDR2 LQKENI. This CDR3 has 13 residues.

J is TRBJ1-1 and V is TRBV7-9, with 7 bases matching TRBD1. Looked up from germline, CDR1 is SEHNR and CDR2 is FQNEAQ (reference sequence). J gave up 3 bases and V 0 bases, and 10 bases lay outside the gene matches. The CDR3 runs 17 residues. CDR3 amino acids: CASSLARPGGRHTEAFF. In DNA, the CDR3 is TGTGCCAGCAGCTTAGCACGGCCAGGGGGGCGGCACACTGAAGCTTTCTTT.

The rearrangement uses TRBV20-1 and TRBJ2-3; 12 positions match TRBD2. The germline gives CDR1 DFQATT, CDR2 SNEGSKA (reference sequence). The trim removed 3 bases at V and 5 bases at J, leaving 9 bases unmatched. The CDR3 runs 16 residues. The CDR3 region is CSASRPSGGARDTQYF. The CDR3 bases are TGCAGTGCTAGTCGGCCTAGCGGGGGGGCCAGAGATACGCAGTATTTT.

This clonotype has a count of ten or more. The gene calls are TRBV6-6 and TRBJ2-3, with 7 bases fitting TRBD2. Trimming took 0 bases from V and 2 from J; bases not matched to a gene: 5. Germline lookup yields CDR1 MNHNY and CDR2 SVGAGI (reference sequence). This CDR3 has 16 amino acids. The CDR3 DNA sequence: TGTGCCAGCAGTTACTCGGCTAGCGGCTACACAGATACGCAGTATTTT. Amino acid sequence: CASSYSASGYTDTQYF.

About this clonotype itself: The germline gene is not matched at one end of the junction; a read error may be the cause. J is TRBJ1-5 and V is TRBV6-6; tentatively, D is TRBD1 (5 bases). The CDR3 is 15 residues long. The germline CDR1 and CDR2 sequences are MNHNY and SVGAGI (reference sequence). The CDR3 DNA is TGTGCCAGCTGTTACCTTTTTCTGGGGACTCAGCCCCAGCATTTT. Translating gives CASCYLFLGTQPQHF.

The V call is TRBV4-1, the J call TRBJ2-7, with 9 bases matching TRBD2. Germline values: CDR1 MGHRA, CDR2 YSYEKL. This CDR3 comprises 17 residues. Trimming took 3 bases from V and 7 from J; bases not matched to a gene: 16. CDR3 residues: CASSHTGLASVMGEQYV. The CDR3 bases are TGCGCCAGCAGCCACACAGGACTAGCGTCGGTCATGGGGGAGCAGTACGTC.

This clonotype came up many times. The chain links TRBV7-2 to TRBJ2-3; 8 bases map to TRBD2. The CDR3 has 16 residues. J was trimmed by 3 bases and V by 0 bases; bases with no gene match: 5. The germline V gene encodes CDR1 SGHTA and CDR2 FQGNSA. CDR3 sequence reads: CASSLALAGGTDTQYF. In nucleotides, the CDR3 is TGTGCCAGCAGCTTAGCGCTGGCGGGGGGAACAGATACGCAGTATTTT.

This clonotype was found many times. V and J are TRBV27 and TRBJ2-1, with 9 positions matching TRBD2. CDR1 is MNHEY and CDR2 is SMNVEV in the germline V gene (reference sequence). With V trimmed by 5 bases and J by 9 bases, 8 bases remained unmatched. There are 14 residues in the CDR3. CDR3 nucleotide sequence: TGTGCCAGCAGTGAGAATAGCGGGGGATTTGAGCAGTTCTTC. Protein sequence: CASSENSGGFEQFF.